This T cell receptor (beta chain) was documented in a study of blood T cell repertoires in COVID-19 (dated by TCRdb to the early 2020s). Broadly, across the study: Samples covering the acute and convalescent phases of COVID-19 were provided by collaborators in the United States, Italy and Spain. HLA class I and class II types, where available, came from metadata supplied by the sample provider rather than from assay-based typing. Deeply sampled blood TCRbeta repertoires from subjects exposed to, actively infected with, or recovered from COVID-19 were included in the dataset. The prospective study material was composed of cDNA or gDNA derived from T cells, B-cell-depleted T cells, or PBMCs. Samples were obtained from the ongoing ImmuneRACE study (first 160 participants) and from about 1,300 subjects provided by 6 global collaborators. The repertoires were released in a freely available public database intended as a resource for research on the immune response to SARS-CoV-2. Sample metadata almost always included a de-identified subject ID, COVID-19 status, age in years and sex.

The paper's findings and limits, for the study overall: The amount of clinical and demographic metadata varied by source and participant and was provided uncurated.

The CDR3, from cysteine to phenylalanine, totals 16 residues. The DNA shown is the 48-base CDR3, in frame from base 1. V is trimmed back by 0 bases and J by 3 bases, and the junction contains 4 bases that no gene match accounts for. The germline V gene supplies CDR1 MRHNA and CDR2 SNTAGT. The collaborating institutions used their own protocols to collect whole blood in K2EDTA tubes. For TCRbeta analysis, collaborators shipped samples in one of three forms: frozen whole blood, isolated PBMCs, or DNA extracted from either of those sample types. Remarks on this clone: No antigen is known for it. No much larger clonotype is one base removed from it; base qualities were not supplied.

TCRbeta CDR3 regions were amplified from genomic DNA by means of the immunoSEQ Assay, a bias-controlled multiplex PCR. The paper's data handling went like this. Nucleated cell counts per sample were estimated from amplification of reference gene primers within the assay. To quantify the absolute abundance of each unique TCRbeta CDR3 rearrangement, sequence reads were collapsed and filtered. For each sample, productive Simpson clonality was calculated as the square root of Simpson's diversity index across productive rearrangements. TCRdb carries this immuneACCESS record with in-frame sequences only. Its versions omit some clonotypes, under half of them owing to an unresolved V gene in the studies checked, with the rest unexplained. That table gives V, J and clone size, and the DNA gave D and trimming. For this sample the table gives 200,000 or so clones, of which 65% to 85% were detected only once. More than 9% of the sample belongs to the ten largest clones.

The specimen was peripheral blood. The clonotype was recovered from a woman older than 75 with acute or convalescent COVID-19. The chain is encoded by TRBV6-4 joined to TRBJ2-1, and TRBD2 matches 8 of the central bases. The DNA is TGTGCCAGCAGTGACTCGTCTCGGGGGGGCTACAATGAGCAGTTCTTC. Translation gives CASSDSSRGGYNEQFF.